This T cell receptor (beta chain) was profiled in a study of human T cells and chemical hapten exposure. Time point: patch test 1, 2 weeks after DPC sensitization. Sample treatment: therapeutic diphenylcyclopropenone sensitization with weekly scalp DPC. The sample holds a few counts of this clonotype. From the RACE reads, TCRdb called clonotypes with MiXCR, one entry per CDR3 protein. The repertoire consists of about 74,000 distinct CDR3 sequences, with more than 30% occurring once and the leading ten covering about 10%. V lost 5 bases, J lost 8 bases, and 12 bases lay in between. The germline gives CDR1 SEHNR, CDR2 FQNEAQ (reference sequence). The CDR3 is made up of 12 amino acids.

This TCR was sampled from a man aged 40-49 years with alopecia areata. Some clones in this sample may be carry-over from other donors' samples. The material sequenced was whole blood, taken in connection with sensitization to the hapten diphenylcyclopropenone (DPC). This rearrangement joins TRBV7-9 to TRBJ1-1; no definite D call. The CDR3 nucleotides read TGTGCCAGCAGCCAAGATTGGGAGGAAGCTTTCTTT. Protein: CASSQDWEEAFF.